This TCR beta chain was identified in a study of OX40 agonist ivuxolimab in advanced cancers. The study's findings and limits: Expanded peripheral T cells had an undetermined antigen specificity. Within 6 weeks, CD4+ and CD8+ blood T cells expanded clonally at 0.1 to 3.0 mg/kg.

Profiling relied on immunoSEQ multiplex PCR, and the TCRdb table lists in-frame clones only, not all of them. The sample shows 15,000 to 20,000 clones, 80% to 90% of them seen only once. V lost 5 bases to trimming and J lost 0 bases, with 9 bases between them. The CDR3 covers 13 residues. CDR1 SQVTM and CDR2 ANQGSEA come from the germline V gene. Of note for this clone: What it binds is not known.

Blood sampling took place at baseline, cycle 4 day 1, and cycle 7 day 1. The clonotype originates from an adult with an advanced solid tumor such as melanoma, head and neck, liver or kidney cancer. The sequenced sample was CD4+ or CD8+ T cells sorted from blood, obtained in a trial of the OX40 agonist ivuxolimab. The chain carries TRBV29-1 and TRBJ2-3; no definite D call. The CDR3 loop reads CSVLGSSTDTQYF. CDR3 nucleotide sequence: TGCAGCGTTTTGGGCTCTAGCACAGATACGCAGTATTTT.